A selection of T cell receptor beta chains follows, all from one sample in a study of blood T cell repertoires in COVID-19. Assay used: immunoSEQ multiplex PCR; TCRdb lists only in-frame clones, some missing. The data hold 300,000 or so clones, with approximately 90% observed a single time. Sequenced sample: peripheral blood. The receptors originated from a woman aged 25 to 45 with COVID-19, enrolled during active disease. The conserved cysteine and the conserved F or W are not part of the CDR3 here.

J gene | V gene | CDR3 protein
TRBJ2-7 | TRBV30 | AWSALGQGDIEQY
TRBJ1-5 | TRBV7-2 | ASSLRQGIQPQH
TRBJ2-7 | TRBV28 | ASRAYVSGQGGEQY
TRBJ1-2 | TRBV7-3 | ASSPFPGGSYGYT
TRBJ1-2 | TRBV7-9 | ASSLGQAFNYGYT
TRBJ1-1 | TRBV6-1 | ASSEEGGWDWAF
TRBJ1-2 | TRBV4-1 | ASSQDTADRYGYT
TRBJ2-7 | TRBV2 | ASSESGGGEYEQY
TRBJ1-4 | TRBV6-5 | ASSYRHPPSGEKLF
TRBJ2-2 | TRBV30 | AFEDTGELF
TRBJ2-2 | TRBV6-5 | ASSSSGRATGELF
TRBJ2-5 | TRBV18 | ASSPTSGNQETQY
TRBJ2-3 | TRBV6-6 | ASSYSGADTQY
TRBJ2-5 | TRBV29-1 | SVAQGKETQY
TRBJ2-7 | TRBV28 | ASSLGGGSSYEQY
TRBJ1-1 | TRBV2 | ASSPLARRNTEAF
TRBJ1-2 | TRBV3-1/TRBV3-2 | ASSRSVHQFGGYT
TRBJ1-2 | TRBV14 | ASSQGLGQGIGYT
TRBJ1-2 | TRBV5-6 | ASSPGDYGYT
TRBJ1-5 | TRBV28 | ASSLWTGAPSNQPQH
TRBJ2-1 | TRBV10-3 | AIRDSYNEQF
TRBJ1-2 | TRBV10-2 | ASSESGGSYGYT
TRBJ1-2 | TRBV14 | ASSQQGVLYGYT
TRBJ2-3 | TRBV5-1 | ASSFEAGGTDTQY
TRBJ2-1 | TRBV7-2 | ASSLVAQAYNEQF
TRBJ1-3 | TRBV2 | ASSEGSQGALGNTIY
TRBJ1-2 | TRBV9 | ASSVGNSPNYGYT
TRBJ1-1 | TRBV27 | ATSDRISEAF
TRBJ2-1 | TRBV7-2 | ASSSAGSSYNEQF
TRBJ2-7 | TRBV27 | ASSKEVGFYEQY
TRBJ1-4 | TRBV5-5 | ASSLGRAATNEKLF
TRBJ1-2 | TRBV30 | AWSAQGNYGYT
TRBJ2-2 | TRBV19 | ASSTGRLALNTGELF
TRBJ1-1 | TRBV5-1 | ASSVDTVNTEAF
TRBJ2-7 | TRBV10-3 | AISESTYVATGDYEQY
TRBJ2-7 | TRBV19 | ASSISRAGEQY
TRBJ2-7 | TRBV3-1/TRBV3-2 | ASSRDSISYEQY
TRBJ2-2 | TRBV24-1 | ATSDPSLDSGELF
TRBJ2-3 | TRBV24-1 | ATSDATGSATDTQY